This record covers a single T cell receptor beta chain. The data derive from a study of blood T cell repertoires in COVID-19. This CDR3 region has 14 residues. The germline gives CDR1 LNHDA, CDR2 SQIVND (reference sequence). Trimming pared 5 bases from V and 2 bases from J, leaving 10 bases between. The assay was immunoSEQ multiplex PCR, and TCRdb's table has in-frame clones only and misses some. The data show about 200,000 clones, roughly 84% seen once. The chain has TRBV19 and TRBJ1-5; D is ambiguous. The TCR was taken from a woman aged 30 to 39 who had been exposed to COVID-19. The sample consisted of PBMCs or T cells enriched from blood (not recorded which). The CDR3 coding sequence is TGTGCCAGTAGTGTACAGTGGGGCAATCAGCCCCAGCATTTT. It translates to CASSVQWGNQPQHF. Variable domain in full (rest from reference TRBV19 and TRBJ1-5): DGGITQSPKYLFRKEGQNVTLSCEQNLNHDAMYWYRQDPGQGLRLIYYSQIVNDFQKGDIAEGYSVSREKKESFPLTVTSAQKNPTAFYLCASSVQWGNQPQHFGDGTRLSIL.